Sequencing of this T cell receptor beta chain was carried out in a study of control samples from healthy donors and cancer patients. This CDR3 spans 14 amino acids. Trimming removed 5 bases from V and 10 bases from J; junction bases left unmatched: 9. Germline V gene data show CDR1 as SGHNT and CDR2 as YYREEE (reference sequence). This clone was detected many times. The data were produced by immunoSEQ multiplex PCR, yet TCRdb's version contains in-frame clones alone and is incomplete. The table records around 250,000 clones, almost 85% of them present only once. What was sequenced was PBMCs. The sequence came from a woman aged 55-70 years with lung cancer. The chain recombines TRBV5-4 with TRBJ1-6; 7 bases match TRBD1. CDR3 bases: TGTGCCAGCAGTTGGGACAGCCTCAACTCACCCCTCCACTTT. Residues: CASSWDSLNSPLHF.